This TCR beta chain was obtained from a study of T cells in Graves' hyperthyroidism and ophthalmopathy. About the research overall: Peripheral blood was acquired at first diagnosis, ahead of any therapy whatsoever.

This clonotype was picked up many times. Amplification of TCR beta CDR3 regions used RNA as the template. HTBI primers were the set used in a first-round RT-PCR of the TCR CDR3. Using its own MiXCR run on the multiplex PCR reads, TCRdb lists one record per CDR3 protein. Of about 640,000 distinct CDR3 sequences in the sample, around 21% were seen once. This sequence was found in a man younger than 40 with Graves' ophthalmopathy. Input material: blood.

The CDR3 loop reads CASSPGQAFSRYEQYF. The CDR3 DNA is TGTGCCAGCAGCCCGGGACAGGCGTTTTCTCGCTACGAGCAGTACTTC. The chain links TRBV12-3 or TRBV12-4 to TRBJ2-7, with TRBD1 matching 8 bases. The junction had 13 bases not matched to a gene; V was cut back by 6 bases and J by 3 bases. CDR3 size: 16 residues.